A selection of T cell receptor beta chains follows, all from one sample in a study of blood T cell repertoires in COVID-19. Using immunoSEQ multiplex PCR, the repertoire was profiled, and TCRdb retains in-frame clones only, with some absent. The data contain 150,000 or so clones, approximately 95% of them singletons. Sequenced sample: peripheral blood. The origin of the receptors is a woman aged 60 to 75 with COVID-19, enrolled during active disease. Each CDR3 is given with its conserved first and last residue. Fields, in order: D gene, clone size, CDR3 length, J gene, V gene, CDR3 DNA, CDR3 protein. D genes are given only for firm matches. For some rows the clone size is stated as once, few or many, or as a class when expanded; others skip it.

>TRBD1|once|17|TRBJ1-4|TRBV5-1
TGCGCCAGCAGCAGTACAGGGGGCGCAGCAACTAATGAAAAACTGTTTTTT
CASSSTGGAATNEKLFF
>NA|NA|16|TRBJ1-5|TRBV19
TGTGCCAGTAGTCGCCAGGGTCTGATAAGCAATCAGCCCCAGCATTTT
CASSRQGLISNQPQHF
>TRBD2|NA|18|TRBJ2-5|TRBV7-3
TGTGCCAGCAGCTTAATAGGTCGTGCTAGCGGGGGCCAAGAGACCCAGTACTTC
CASSLIGRASGGQETQYF
>NA|NA|13|TRBJ1-2|TRBV4-3
TGCGCCAGCAGCCCAGGGAGGAGCTATGGCTACACCTTC
CASSPGRSYGYTF
>NA|NA|14|TRBJ1-1|TRBV19
TGTGCCAGTAGTCCGAGGACAGAGAACACTGAAGCTTTCTTT
CASSPRTENTEAFF
>NA|NA|11|TRBJ1-2|TRBV19
TGTGCCAGTAGCGGTTCCTATGGCTACACCTTC
CASSGSYGYTF
>NA|NA|16|TRBJ1-1|TRBV7-2
TGTGCCAGCAGCGCTCACGGGGGACGAACGAACACTGAAGCTTTCTTT
CASSAHGGRTNTEAFF
>NA|once|17|TRBJ1-5|TRBV6-6
TGTGCCAGCAGCCGAATCGGAGAGGCGGGGGTGCCTCAGCCCCAGCATTTT
CASSRIGEAGVPQPQHF
>NA|NA|13|TRBJ1-1|TRBV19
TGTGCCAGTAGTATAGTTGGAGACACTGAAGCTTTCTTT
CASSIVGDTEAFF
>NA|NA|14|TRBJ1-1|TRBV18
TGTGCCAGCTCCCACGACGGACTGGAAAATCAAGCTTTCTTT
CASSHDGLENQAFF
>NA|NA|16|TRBJ1-5|TRBV4-1
TGCGCCAGCGCCGCGGGGGGCTCTTATAGCAATCAGCCCCAGCATTTT
CASAAGGSYSNQPQHF
>TRBD1|NA|14|TRBJ2-7|TRBV5-5
TGTGCCAGCAGCCCGGGACAGGGGGCAGGCGAGCAGTACTTC
CASSPGQGAGEQYF
>NA|NA|15|TRBJ1-6|TRBV5-4
TGTGCCAGCAGCTTGGCGCCAGGAGGAAATTCACCCCTCCACTTT
CASSLAPGGNSPLHF
>NA|NA|15|TRBJ1-1|TRBV5-1
TGCGCCAGCAGCTTGGCCGGGGGATCGAACACTGAAGCTTTCTTT
CASSLAGGSNTEAFF
>NA|NA|14|TRBJ2-1|TRBV18
TGTGCCAGCTCACCGGCGGCTCTCTACAATGAGCAGTTCTTC
CASSPAALYNEQFF